Presented here are 23 T cell receptor beta chains from one specimen sequenced in a study of CD8 T cells in ankylosing spondylitis. TCRdb ran MiXCR on the 5' RACE reads and lists one entry per CDR3 protein. The table records 39,000 or so distinct CDR3 sequences, 2.5% to 3.5% of them present only once. The sequenced sample was blood, either unsorted or a sorted T cell fraction (not recorded which). The origin of the receptors is a male donor with ankylosing spondylitis or in good health (not recorded which).

This clonotype showed up just a few times. The chain is built from TRBV9 and TRBJ1-1; TRBD1 is a possible D gene (5 bases). Germline lookup yields CDR1 SGDLS and CDR2 YYNGEE. The CDR3 length is 14 residues. V was clipped by 3 bases and J by 0 bases, with 9 bases between them. The CDR3 protein is CASSDGRVNTEAFF. In DNA form, the CDR3 reads TGTGCCAGCAGCGACGGCAGGGTGAACACTGAAGCTTTCTTT.

This clonotype was observed many times. The chain combines TRBV9 with TRBJ1-1; D unresolved. The CDR3 spans 15 residues. Germline V gene data show CDR1 as SGDLS and CDR2 as YYNGEE. Trimming cost V 0 bases and J 2 bases, with 11 bases left between them. CDR3 amino acids: CASSVEGSVNTEAFF. In nucleotides, the CDR3 is TGTGCCAGCAGCGTAGAAGGGTCTGTTAACACTGAAGCTTTCTTT.

This clonotype has ten or more counts. The V call is TRBV9, the J call TRBJ2-6, with D possibly matching TRBD1 (6 bases). Germline V gene lookup returns CDR1 SGDLS and CDR2 YYNGEE. The CDR3 totals 18 residues. The ends were cut back, 3 bases at V and 0 bases at J, with 16 bases in the middle. CDR3 nucleotides: TGTGCCAGCAGCGCCCCAGGGGTGGGAAGCTCTGGGGCCAACGTCCTGACTTTC. Its protein product is CASSAPGVGSSGANVLTF.

This clonotype was counted at least ten times. This chain joins TRBV9 and TRBJ2-3; D is possibly TRBD2 (5 bases). Germline lookup yields CDR1 SGDLS and CDR2 YYNGEE. The CDR3 is 14 amino acids. Trimming removed 4 bases from V and 6 bases from J, with 15 bases in between. CDR3 loop: CASSQHPLGDTQYF. CDR3 DNA: TGTGCCAGCAGCCAACATCCACTAGGCGATACGCAGTATTTT. Complete variable domain (other parts from reference TRBV9 and TRBJ2-3): DSGVTQTPKHLITATGQRVTLRCSPRSGDLSVYWYQQSLDQGLQFLIQYYNGEERAKGNILERFSAQQFPDLHSELNLSSLELGDSALYFCASSQHPLGDTQYFGPGTRLTVL.

There are many counts of this clonotype. Likely a read error: the CDR3 ends without its conserved phenylalanine or tryptophan. The DNA is omitted, as the CDR3 cannot be located on it reliably, and the CDR3 follows TCRdb's listing. The V gene is TRBV24-1, the J gene TRBJ1-5; TRBD1 is the table's D call and was not checked against the DNA. The CDR3 is 13 residues long, counting both termini. The germline CDR1 and CDR2 sequences are KGHDR and SFDVKD. The CDR3 reads CATSAHRAGGHFS.

This clonotype was found many times. The chain carries TRBV9 and TRBJ2-2; TRBD2 is a possible D gene (6 bases). V lost 5 bases, J lost 4 bases, and 15 bases lay in between. Germline values: CDR1 SGDLS, CDR2 YYNGEE. This CDR3 has 15 residues. As DNA, the CDR3 is TGTGCCAGCAGTTCCGGGGGAACGGGCACCGGGGAGCTGTTTTTT. This sequence encodes CASSSGGTGTGELFF.

This clonotype was counted at least ten times. The V call is TRBV9, the J call TRBJ2-2; no clear D gene. CDR1 is SGDLS, CDR2 YYNGEE, per germline. Trimming removed 2 bases from V and 6 bases from J, with 8 bases in between. The CDR3 is 13 residues long. DNA for the CDR3: TGTGCCAGCAGCGTTTTTATGGCCGGGGAGCTGTTTTTT. It codes for CASSVFMAGELFF.

This clonotype showed up many times. The chain uses TRBV9 and TRBJ2-4, with a weak D call TRBD2 (5 bases). The CDR3 extends over 18 amino acids. The germline V and J ends were trimmed by 2 bases and 0 bases, with 18 bases remaining between them. Germline V lookup: CDR1 SGDLS, CDR2 YYNGEE. The CDR3 loop reads CASSVHPGDYQAKNIQYF. The CDR3 DNA reads TGTGCCAGCAGCGTCCATCCCGGGGATTACCAAGCCAAAAACATTCAGTACTTC.

This clonotype showed up many times. The gene calls are TRBV9 and TRBJ1-5; a weak D match, TRBD1 (5 bases). The CDR3 has 14 amino acids. Germline V lookup: CDR1 SGDLS, CDR2 YYNGEE. Trimming removed 4 bases at V and 0 bases at J, with 8 bases between. CDR3 amino acids: CASSTGTSNQPQHF. CDR3 bases: TGTGCCAGCAGCACCGGGACTAGCAATCAGCCCCAGCATTTT.

In this sample, this clonotype turned up many times. The chain carries TRBV9 and TRBJ1-3; weak D call: TRBD1 (5 bases). This CDR3 is built from 16 residues. The germline V gene encodes CDR1 SGDLS and CDR2 YYNGEE. Trimming shortened V by 3 bases and J by 4 bases, and 17 bases separated the two germline ends. The CDR3 DNA reads TGTGCCAGCAGCGCCGGGACCGCCAGGGTCGGAAACACCATATATTTT. It specifies CASSAGTARVGNTIYF.

The V gene is TRBV9, the J gene TRBJ2-5; TRBD2 agrees at 7 bases. V lost 4 bases and J lost 5; bases outside the gene matches: 11. Germline V gene sequence: CDR1 SGDLS, CDR2 YYNGEE. CDR3 length: 15 residues. The CDR3 region is CASSPRGVGLETQYF. CDR3 coding DNA: TGTGCCAGCAGCCCTCGGGGGGTAGGGTTGGAGACCCAGTACTTC.

This clonotype was counted many times. The chain uses TRBV9 and TRBJ2-5; no definite D call. V lost 0 bases to trimming and J lost 7 bases, with 13 bases between them. The CDR3 consists of 14 residues. Germline V CDR1 and CDR2: SGDLS, YYNGEE. CDR3 coding DNA: TGTGCCAGCAGCGTAGGTGTAGGAGTGGGGACCCAGTACTTC. It codes for CASSVGVGVGTQYF.

This clonotype was detected many times. The rearrangement links TRBV9 to TRBJ2-1; D possibly matches TRBD1 or TRBD2 (6 bases each). Trimming removed 0 bases from V and 5 bases from J, with 9 bases in between. Germline CDR1 SGDLS, CDR2 YYNGEE. This CDR3 region has 14 residues. Here the CDR3 DNA reads TGTGCCAGCAGCGTAGCGGGGGCCAACAATGAGCAGTTCTTC. As protein: CASSVAGANNEQFF.

There are many counts of this clonotype. The genes are TRBV9 and TRBJ2-1; weak D call: TRBD1 (5 bases). The CDR3 length is 13 residues. Germline assignment: CDR1 SGDLS and CDR2 YYNGEE. The V end was cut by 0 bases, the J end by 6 bases, with 7 bases between. Here the CDR3 DNA reads TGTGCCAGCAGCGTAGTCCAGGGCAATGAGCAGTTCTTC. It specifies CASSVVQGNEQFF.

There are many counts of this clonotype. The V call is TRBV9, the J call TRBJ2-5, with unresolved D. Germline CDR1 reads SGDLS; CDR2 reads YYNGEE. Trimming pared 0 bases from V and 3 bases from J, leaving 6 bases between. The CDR3 is made up of 13 amino acids. The CDR3 sequence is CASSVGQKETQYF. The CDR3 DNA reads as TGTGCCAGCAGCGTAGGACAAAAAGAGACCCAGTACTTC.

This clonotype appeared many times. The chain employs TRBV9 and TRBJ2-6, with D possibly matching TRBD2 (6 bases). V lost 0 bases to trimming and J lost 1 base, with 17 bases between them. The CDR3 has 19 residues. Germline CDR1 SGDLS, CDR2 YYNGEE. The chain's CDR3 is CASSVVPTGDGSGANVLTF. Written as DNA, the CDR3 is TGTGCCAGCAGCGTAGTCCCTACGGGGGACGGTTCTGGGGCCAACGTCCTGACTTTC.

This clonotype was seen many times. The chain recombines TRBV9 with TRBJ2-5; the match to TRBD2 covers 7 bases. Per the germline V gene, CDR1 is SGDLS and CDR2 is YYNGEE. The CDR3 sequence is 14 residues long. The V gene end was trimmed by 0 bases and the J gene end by 1 base; junction bases not matched to a gene: 0. The CDR3: CASSVGLAQETQYF. For the CDR3, the DNA is TGTGCCAGCAGCGTAGGACTAGCCCAAGAGACCCAGTACTTC.

This clonotype was observed many times. The genes are TRBV9 and TRBJ2-1; 8 positions agree with TRBD2. CDR3 length equals 13 residues. Trimming at V came to 0 bases and at J to 15 bases, leaving 8 bases not matched to a gene. Germline V gives CDR1 SGDLS, CDR2 YYNGEE. As DNA, the CDR3 is TGTGCCAGCAGCGTAGAACAGGCGGGGGGTCTGTTCTTC. Amino acid sequence: CASSVEQAGGLFF.

Many counts were recorded for this clonotype. V is TRBV9 and J is TRBJ2-3, with TRBD2 matching 11 bases. CDR3 length: 16 amino acids. V gave up 0 bases and J gave up 5 bases; unmatched junction bases: 5. In germline, CDR1 is SGDLS, CDR2 YYNGEE. CDR3 sequence reads: CASSVALAGGGDTQYF. CDR3 in DNA: TGTGCCAGCAGCGTAGCCCTAGCGGGGGGCGGAGATACGCAGTATTTT.

The sample holds many counts of this clonotype. This chain joins TRBV9 and TRBJ2-4; D possibly corresponds to TRBD2 (7 bases). The CDR3 length is 16 residues. Germline V gene lookup returns CDR1 SGDLS and CDR2 YYNGEE. V gave up 4 bases and J gave up 8 bases, with 22 bases separating them. The CDR3 spells CASSPREGGTWDIQYF. DNA of the CDR3: TGTGCCAGCAGCCCAAGAGAGGGGGGGACCTGGGACATTCAGTACTTC.

This clonotype was observed many times. The V call is TRBV9, the J call TRBJ1-3; D is possibly TRBD1 (6 bases). Germline assignment: CDR1 SGDLS and CDR2 YYNGEE. V was clipped by 3 bases and J by 8 bases, with 18 bases between them. The CDR3 consists of 15 residues. CDR3 amino acids: CASSGGTLGMDTIYF. CDR3 sequence (DNA): TGTGCCAGCAGCGGCGGGACATTGGGCATGGACACCATATATTTT.

This clonotype was recorded at least ten times. The J gene is TRBJ2-2, the V gene TRBV9; 7 bases are a match to TRBD2. The CDR3 runs 16 residues. V dropped 0 bases and J dropped 4; count of bases not matched to a gene: 6. Germline loops: CDR1 SGDLS, CDR2 YYNGEE. The CDR3 protein is CASSVAAGAVTGELFF. In DNA, the CDR3 is TGTGCCAGCAGCGTAGCCGCGGGAGCGGTCACCGGGGAGCTGTTTTTT.

In this sample, this clonotype turned up many times. CDR3 in DNA: TGTGCCAGCAGCGTAGGGAGCTTCTCCTACAATGAGCAGTTCTTC. This translates into CASSVGSFSYNEQFF. The J gene is TRBJ2-1, the V gene TRBV9; the D is unclear. Per germline, CDR1 SGDLS and CDR2 YYNGEE. V lost 0 bases to trimming and J lost 0 bases, with 7 bases between them. CDR3 length: 15 amino acids.